This T cell receptor beta chain derives from a study of patients and donors after allogeneic stem cell transplantation. This clonotype has a single count. TCRdb used MiXCR to reprocess the RT-PCR reads, holding one entry per CDR3 protein. The sample has about 110,000 distinct CDR3 sequences, over 30% seen once. The receptor was isolated from a human donor who was either an allogeneic HSCT recipient or a stem cell or donor lymphocyte infusion donor (not recorded which). It is not recorded whose cells these are; they may come from a transplant donor. Sequences were obtained from blood, either unsorted or a sorted T cell fraction (not recorded which).

This CDR3 is CASSQGYHEQYF. In DNA, the CDR3 is TGTGCCAGCAGCCAAGGTTATCACGAGCAGTACTTC. V is TRBV3-1 and J is TRBJ2-7; D remains unclear. Germline V CDR1 and CDR2: LGHDT, YNNKEL (reference sequence). There are 12 residues in the CDR3. Trimming removed 1 base at V and 5 bases at J, with 6 bases between.